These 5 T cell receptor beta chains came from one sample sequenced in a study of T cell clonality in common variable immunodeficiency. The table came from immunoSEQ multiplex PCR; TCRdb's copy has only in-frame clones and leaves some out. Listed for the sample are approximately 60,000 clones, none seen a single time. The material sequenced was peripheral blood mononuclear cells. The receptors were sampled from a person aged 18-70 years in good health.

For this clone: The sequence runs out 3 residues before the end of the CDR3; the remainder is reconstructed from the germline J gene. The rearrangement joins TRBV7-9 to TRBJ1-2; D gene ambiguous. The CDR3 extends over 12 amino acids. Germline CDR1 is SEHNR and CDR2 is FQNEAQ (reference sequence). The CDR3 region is CASSLSANTYTF. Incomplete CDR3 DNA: TGTGCCAGCAGCCTTAGCGCCAACACC.

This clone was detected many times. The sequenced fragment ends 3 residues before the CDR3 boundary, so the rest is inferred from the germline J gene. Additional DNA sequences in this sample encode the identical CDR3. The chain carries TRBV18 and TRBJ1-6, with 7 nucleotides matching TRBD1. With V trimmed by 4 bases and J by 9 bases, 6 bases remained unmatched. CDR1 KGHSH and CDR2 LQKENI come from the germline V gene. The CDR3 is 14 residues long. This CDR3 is CASSQGAGVSPLHF. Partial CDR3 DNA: TGTGCCAGCTCACAGGGGGCCGGGGTTTCACCC.

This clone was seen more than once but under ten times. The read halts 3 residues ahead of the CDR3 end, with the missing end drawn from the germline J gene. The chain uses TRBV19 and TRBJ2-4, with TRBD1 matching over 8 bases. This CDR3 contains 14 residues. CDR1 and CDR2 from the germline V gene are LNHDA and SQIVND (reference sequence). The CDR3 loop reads CASIQGQGDYGQYF. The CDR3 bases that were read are TGTGCCAGTATTCAAGGACAGGGCGACTATGGT.

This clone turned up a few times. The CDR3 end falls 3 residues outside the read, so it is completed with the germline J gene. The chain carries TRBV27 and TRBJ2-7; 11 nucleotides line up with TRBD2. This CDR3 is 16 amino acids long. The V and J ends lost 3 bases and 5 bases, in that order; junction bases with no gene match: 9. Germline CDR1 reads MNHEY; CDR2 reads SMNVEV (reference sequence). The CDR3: CASSLNRLAGFHEQYF. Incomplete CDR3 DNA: TGTGCCAGCAGTTTGAACCGACTAGCGGGATTCCACGAG.

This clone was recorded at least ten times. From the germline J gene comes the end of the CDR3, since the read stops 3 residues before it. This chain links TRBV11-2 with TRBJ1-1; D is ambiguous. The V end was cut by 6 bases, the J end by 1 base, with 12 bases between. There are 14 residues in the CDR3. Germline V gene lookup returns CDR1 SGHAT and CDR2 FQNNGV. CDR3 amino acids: CASRHTRKNTEAFF. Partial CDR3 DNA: TGTGCCAGCAGACATACAAGAAAGAACACTGAA. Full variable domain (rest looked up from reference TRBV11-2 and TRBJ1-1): EAGVAQSPRYKIIEKRQSVAFWCNPISGHATLYWYQQILGQGPKLLIQFQNNGVVDDSQLPKDRFSAERLKGVDSTLKIQPAKLEDSAVYLCASRHTRKNTEAFFGQGTRLTVV.